This T cell receptor (beta chain) was profiled in a study of neoadjuvant anti-PD-1 for oral cavity cancer. On the study more broadly: Patients mostly received three to four biweekly nivolumab doses at 3 mg/kg before surgery. Patients without progression received a fourth nivolumab dose around day 43, then surgical resection on days 50-56. Study-wide findings and caveats: Each response group had just a few patients in TCR analyses.

Measured with immunoSEQ multiplex PCR; TCRdb has only the in-frame clones, and not every one. Here the sample spans roughly 13,000 clones, about three quarters being singletons. Time point described: after neoadjuvant nivolumab, at surgical resection. These newly diagnosed stage II-IVA oral cavity squamous cell carcinoma patients had no prior systemic or radiation treatment. The germline V gene has CDR1 SGHKS and CDR2 YYEKEE (reference sequence). Germline trimming cut 1 base from V and 0 bases from J; bases unmatched to any gene: 3. The CDR3 is 15 amino acids. Concerning this clone itself: The target antigen is unknown.

The sequence derives from a person aged 40-85 years with oral cavity squamous cell carcinoma. Sequenced material: PBMCs, taken after nivolumab (anti-PD-1) treatment. The chain uses TRBV5-5 and TRBJ1-2, with 7 bases fitting TRBD1. The DNA of the CDR3 is TGTGCCAGCAGCTTGTCGGGACAGTCTAACTATGGCTACACCTTC. It codes for CASSLSGQSNYGYTF. Drawing the rest from reference TRBV5-5 and TRBJ1-2, the complete variable domain is DAGVTQSPTHLIKTRGQQVTLRCSPISGHKSVSWYQQVLGQGPQFIFQYYEKEERGRGNFPDRFSARQFPNYSSELNVNALLLGDSALYLCASSLSGQSNYGYTFGSGTRLTVV.